This entry is about one TCR beta chain. The target antigen is unknown. The germline V gene encodes CDR1 SGHRS and CDR2 YFSETQ. The CDR3 runs 13 residues. Trimming removed 2 bases at V and 4 bases at J, with 9 bases between. The sample comes from a study of T cells after yellow fever vaccination. Study findings and constraints: Faster peaking, at day 5 versus 15, marked a secondary response that was weaker. The study re-detected most primary-vaccination clones after the booster (approximately 96% CD4, roughly 85% CD8).

TCRdb re-analysed the 5' RACE reads in MiXCR, keeping a single row per CDR3 protein. The profile shows approximately 300,000 distinct CDR3 sequences, about an eighth of them singletons. The V gene is TRBV5-1, the J gene TRBJ1-1; D gene unclear. The sample was CD4+ T cells sorted from PBMCs, taken 45 days after the yellow fever booster vaccination. The receptor comes from a man aged 30-40 years who received the YFV17D yellow fever vaccine. CDR3 coding DNA: TGCGCCAGCAGCTTTGTGCCCGGCACTGAAGCTTTCTTT. Protein product: CASSFVPGTEAFF.